This T cell receptor beta chain was observed in a study of identifying expanded T cells in peripheral blood. Study-wide points: Approximately two-week clone count variance significantly increased as total template count grew. Technical replicates showed 0.9 to 1.5 changed clones; around two weeks 15 to 20; four weeks 19.

Generated by immunoSEQ multiplex PCR, the TCRdb table keeps only in-frame clones and is missing some. The sample includes approximately 100,000 clones, around 89% of them seen just once. The count of this clone is one. Its antigen is unknown. J gave up 3 bases and V 2 bases, and 10 bases lay outside the gene matches. The CDR3 contains 17 residues. In germline, CDR1 is LNHNV, CDR2 YYDKDF (reference sequence). During the collection period, no donor immune events like infections were recorded. This clonotype originated in a person aged 18-70 years in good health. J is TRBJ2-1 and V is TRBV15; TRBD2 agrees at 7 bases. The sample comprised blood. CDR3 nucleotides: TGTGCCACCAGCAGACGTACCGGGACTACGTTCTACAATGAGCAGTTCTTC. Translated: CATSRRTGTTFYNEQFF.